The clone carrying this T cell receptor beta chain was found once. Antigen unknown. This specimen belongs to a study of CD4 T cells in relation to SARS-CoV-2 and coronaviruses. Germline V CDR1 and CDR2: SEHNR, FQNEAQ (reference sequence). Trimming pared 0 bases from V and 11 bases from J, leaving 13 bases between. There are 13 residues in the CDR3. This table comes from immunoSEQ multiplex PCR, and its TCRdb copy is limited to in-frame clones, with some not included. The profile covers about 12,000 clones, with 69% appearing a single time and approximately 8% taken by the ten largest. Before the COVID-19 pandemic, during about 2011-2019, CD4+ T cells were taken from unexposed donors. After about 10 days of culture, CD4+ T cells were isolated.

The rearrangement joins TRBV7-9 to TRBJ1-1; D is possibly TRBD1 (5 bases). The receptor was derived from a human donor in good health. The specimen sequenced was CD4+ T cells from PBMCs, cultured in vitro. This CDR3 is CASSLAGVGGAFF. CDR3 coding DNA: TGTGCCAGCAGCTTAGCGGGGGTTGGGGGGGCTTTCTTT.